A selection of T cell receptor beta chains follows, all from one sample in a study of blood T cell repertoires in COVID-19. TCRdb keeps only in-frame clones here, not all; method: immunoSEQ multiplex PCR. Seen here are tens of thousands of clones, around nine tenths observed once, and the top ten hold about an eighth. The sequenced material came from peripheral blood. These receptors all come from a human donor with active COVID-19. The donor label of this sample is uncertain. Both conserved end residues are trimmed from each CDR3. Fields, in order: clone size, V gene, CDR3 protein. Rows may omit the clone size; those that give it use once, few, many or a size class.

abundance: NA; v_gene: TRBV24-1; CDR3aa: ATSDKSLGQGAQF
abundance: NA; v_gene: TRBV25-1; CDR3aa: ASSEKSGWLNTEAF
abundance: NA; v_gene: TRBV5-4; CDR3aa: ATQDRDINGYT
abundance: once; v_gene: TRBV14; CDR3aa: ASSRTVPPETQY
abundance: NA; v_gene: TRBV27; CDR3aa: ASSLGAGGPRNEQF
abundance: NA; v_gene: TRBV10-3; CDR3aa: AISPRLAGAGELF
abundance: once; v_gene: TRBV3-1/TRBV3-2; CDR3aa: ASSFGPVDYGYT
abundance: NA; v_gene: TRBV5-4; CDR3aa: ASSFTGGGYGYT
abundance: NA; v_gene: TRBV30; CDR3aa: AWRQPSTGELF
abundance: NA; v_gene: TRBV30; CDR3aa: AWVPGSNTEAF